The clone carrying this T cell receptor (beta chain) has a count of ten or more. Its antigen is unknown. Sample barcodes and UMIs were carried by the TCR alpha and TCR beta cDNA libraries that 5'RACE generated with constant-segment primers. TCRdb reanalysed the 5' RACE reads using MiXCR and keeps one entry per CDR3 protein. In the table there are about 310,000 distinct CDR3 sequences, about a sixth of which are singletons. The data were taken from a study of T-cell memory formation after mild COVID-19. Whole-study results and caveats: Pre-infection memory harbored some responding clones, suggesting cross-reactive memory joined.

There are 16 residues in the CDR3. CDR1 and CDR2 from the germline V gene are MDHEN and SYDVKM. Germline trimming cut 5 bases from V and 8 bases from J; bases unmatched to any gene: 15. The specimen was PBMCs or a T cell subset sorted from them (not recorded which). The receptor was derived from a man younger than 35 who had mild COVID-19 (a few samples of this study predate the infection). Cell type and time point are not known. The chain links TRBV28 to TRBJ2-5; 9 bases match TRBD1. In nucleotides, the CDR3 is TGTGCCAGCAGTCCTGGGACAGGGAGGTACGGGGCCACCCAGTACTTC. It yields the protein CASSPGTGRYGATQYF. The full variable domain, in which reference TRBV28 and TRBJ2-5 provide the parts outside the CDR3, is DVKVTQSSRYLVKRTGEKVFLECVQDMDHENMFWYRQDPGLGLRLIYFSYDVKMKEKGDIPEGYSVSREKKERFSLILESASTNQTSMYLCASSPGTGRYGATQYFGPGTRLLVL.